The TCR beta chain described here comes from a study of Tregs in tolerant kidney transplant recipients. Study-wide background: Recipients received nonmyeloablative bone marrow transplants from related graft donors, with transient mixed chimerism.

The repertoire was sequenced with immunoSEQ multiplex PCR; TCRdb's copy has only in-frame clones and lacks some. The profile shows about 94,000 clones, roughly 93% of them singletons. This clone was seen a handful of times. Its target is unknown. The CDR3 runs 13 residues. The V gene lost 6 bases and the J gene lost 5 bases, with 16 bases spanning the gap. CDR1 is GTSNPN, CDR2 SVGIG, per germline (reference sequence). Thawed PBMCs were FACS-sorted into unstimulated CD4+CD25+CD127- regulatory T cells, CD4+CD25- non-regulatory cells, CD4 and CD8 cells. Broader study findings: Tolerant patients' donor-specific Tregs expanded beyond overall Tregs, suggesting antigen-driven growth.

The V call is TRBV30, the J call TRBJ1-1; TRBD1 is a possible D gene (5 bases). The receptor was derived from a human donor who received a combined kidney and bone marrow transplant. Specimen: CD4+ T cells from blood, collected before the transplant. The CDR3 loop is CACRALGGTEAFF. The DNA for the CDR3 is TGTGCCTGTCGGGCTCTGGGGGGGACTGAAGCTTTCTTT.